The rows below give T cell receptor beta chains drawn from one sample of a study of T cell responses to AZD1222 COVID-19 vaccine. Some clones are missing from TCRdb's copy, which holds only in-frame ones; the method was immunoSEQ multiplex PCR. The sample carries around 44,000 clones, 65% to 90% recorded once. The specimen was peripheral blood, collected 28 days after the second AZD1222 dose. The receptors originated from an adult who received the AZD1222 COVID-19 vaccine. Each CDR3 is given with its conserved first and last residue. The D gene is left open where the match is weak. A clone size is listed for some rows: how often the clone was seen (once, few, many), or a class if it is expanded.

13 | NA | TRBJ2-1 | NA | TRBV7-9 | TGTGCCAGCAGCCTCCGGGGGCTCGATGAGCAGTTCTTC | CASSLRGLDEQFF
14 | NA | TRBJ2-1 | NA | TRBV5-1 | TGCGCCAGCAGCTTGGCAGGGGCCTACAATGAGCAGTTCTTC | CASSLAGAYNEQFF
16 | NA | TRBJ2-5 | NA | TRBV4-2 | TGTGCCAGCAGCCAAGATCGGGCAGAAGCAGAAGAGACCCAGTACTTC | CASSQDRAEAEETQYF
16 | NA | TRBJ1-2 | NA | TRBV7-9 | TGTGCCAGCAGCTTGGGCTCGGCCTCGGGAGAGAGTGGCTACACCTTC | CASSLGSASGESGYTF
15 | NA | TRBJ1-1 | once | TRBV18 | TGTGCCAGCTCACCACCCACAGTGGGGTGGGGTGAAGCTTTCTTT | CASSPPTVGWGEAFF
16 | TRBD1 | TRBJ2-7 | NA | TRBV3-1/TRBV3-2 | TGTGCCAGCAGCCAAGATCCTTTCGGCAGGGGGCGCGAGCAGTACTTC | CASSQDPFGRGREQYF
15 | TRBD2 | TRBJ2-7 | NA | TRBV7-3 | TGTGCCAGCAGCTCGGGGACTAGCGGGGCCTACGAGCAGTACTTC | CASSSGTSGAYEQYF
16 | TRBD1 | TRBJ2-7 | NA | TRBV28 | TGTGCCAGCAGTTTTGTTCGCGGGACAGGGCTCTACGAGCAGTACTTC | CASSFVRGTGLYEQYF
14 | TRBD2 | TRBJ2-2 | NA | TRBV30 | TGTGCCTGGAACGGAGCGGGAAAAACCGGGGAGCTGTTTTTT | CAWNGAGKTGELFF
17 | NA | TRBJ2-6 | NA | TRBV7-6 | TGTGCCAGCAGCAACCGTTATTTACGGTCTGGGGCCAACGTCCTGACTTTC | CASSNRYLRSGANVLTF
20 | TRBD2 | TRBJ2-2 | NA | TRBV14 | TGTGCCAGCAGCTTGGGACTAGCGGTTCCGACCAGAAAGAACACCGGGGAGCTGTTTTTT | CASSLGLAVPTRKNTGELFF
18 | NA | TRBJ2-2 | NA | TRBV4-3 | TGCGCCAGCAGCCAAGAGAGGGGCGGAAAGGCGCAATCCGGGGAGCTGTTTTTT | CASSQERGGKAQSGELFF
16 | NA | TRBJ1-3 | NA | TRBV11-2 | TGTGCCAGCAGCTTACTCGGCGCAAGCTCTGGAAACACCATATATTTT | CASSLLGASSGNTIYF
15 | NA | TRBJ1-3 | NA | TRBV11-1 | TGTGCCAGCAGCTTGGGCCGTTCCTCTGGAAACACCATATATTTT | CASSLGRSSGNTIYF
13 | NA | TRBJ1-1 | NA | TRBV25-1 | TGTGCCAGCAGTGGGGGAGGGGACACTGAAGCTTTCTTT | CASSGGGDTEAFF
14 | TRBD1 | TRBJ2-7 | few | TRBV6-5 | TGTGCCAGCACCGACAGGGGGAGCTCCTACGAGCAGTACTTC | CASTDRGSSYEQYF
14 | NA | TRBJ1-3 | NA | TRBV9 | TGTGCCAGCAGCTTTGGAGGATCTGGAAACACCATATATTTT | CASSFGGSGNTIYF
17 | TRBD1 | TRBJ2-2 | NA | TRBV9 | TGTGCCAGCAGCGCCTCTAGGGGGCGGACCGCAACCGGGGAGCTGTTTTTT | CASSASRGRTATGELFF
15 | NA | TRBJ2-2 | NA | TRBV5-1 | TGCGCCAGCAGCTCAACGGCCTCGAGCACCGGGGAGCTGTTTTTT | CASSSTASSTGELFF
13 | TRBD1 | TRBJ1-1 | NA | TRBV23-1 | TGCGCCAGTGGTTTTCCGGGACAGAGTGAAGCTTTCTTT | CASGFPGQSEAFF
15 | TRBD2 | TRBJ2-5 | NA | TRBV5-1 | TGCGCCAGCAGCTCCTTAGCGGGAGGGGAAGAGACCCAGTACTTC | CASSSLAGGEETQYF
12 | NA | TRBJ2-1 | NA | TRBV4-1 | TGCGCCAGCAGTCCGAGGGTCAATGAGCAGTTCTTC | CASSPRVNEQFF
14 | NA | TRBJ2-5 | NA | TRBV5-4 | TGTGCCAGCAGCCTTGTTGGAAAGGAAGAGACCCAGTACTTC | CASSLVGKEETQYF
15 | TRBD1 | TRBJ2-7 | NA | TRBV6-5 | TGTGCCCCCGTGAGGGACAGGGGGCGTACTAACGAGCAGTACTTC | CAPVRDRGRTNEQYF
12 | NA | TRBJ2-7 | NA | TRBV7-2 | TGTGCCAGCAGCTTACACAGGGACGAGCAGTACTTC | CASSLHRDEQYF
15 | TRBD2 | TRBJ2-7 | NA | TRBV7-8 | TGTGCCAGCAGCTTATTGCGACTAGCCACCTACGAGCAGTACTTC | CASSLLRLATYEQYF
14 | NA | TRBJ2-7 | NA | TRBV14 | TGTGCCAGCAGCCACCACTTGACCGGGCCCGAGCAGTACTTC | CASSHHLTGPEQYF
15 | TRBD2 | TRBJ2-7 | NA | TRBV7-8 | TGTGCCAGCAGCCCCTTGGGCGGGAGGGCCTACGAGCAGTACTTC | CASSPLGGRAYEQYF
15 | NA | TRBJ1-5 | NA | TRBV4-2 | TGTGCCAGCAGCCAAGAGGGGGGGGGAACACAGCCCCAGCATTTT | CASSQEGGGTQPQHF
16 | NA | TRBJ1-6 | NA | TRBV30 | TGTGCCTGGAGTCCCGGTGGGGGGTCCTATAATTCACCCCTCCACTTT | CAWSPGGGSYNSPLHF
14 | NA | TRBJ1-5 | NA | TRBV30 | TGTGCCTGGAGTAGGGGTGGAATCAATCAGCCCCAGCATTTT | CAWSRGGINQPQHF
13 | NA | TRBJ1-1 | NA | TRBV12-3/TRBV12-4 | TGTGCCAGCAGTTGGGGACGACGGGTTGAAGCTTTCTTT | CASSWGRRVEAFF
15 | TRBD1 | TRBJ2-1 | NA | TRBV3-1/TRBV3-2 | TGTGCCAGCAGCCCCCGGGACAGGGGACCCAATGAGCAGTTCTTC | CASSPRDRGPNEQFF
16 | NA | TRBJ2-6 | few | TRBV4-3 | TGCGCCAGCAGCCAAGTGAAGAGCTCTGGGGCCAACGTCCTGACTTTC | CASSQVKSSGANVLTF
13 | NA | TRBJ1-1 | NA | TRBV14 | TGTGCCAGCAGCCAAAGCCTGAACACTGAAGCTTTCTTT | CASSQSLNTEAFF
14 | TRBD1 | TRBJ2-3 | NA | TRBV5-1 | TGCGCCAGCAGGGGACAGGGGGCTAGGGATACGCAGTATTTT | CASRGQGARDTQYF
10 | NA | TRBJ2-1 | NA | TRBV29-1 | TGCAGCGCCAGGGGTGGGGAGCAGTTCTTC | CSARGGEQFF
14 | NA | TRBJ2-2 | NA | TRBV7-9 | TGTGCCAGCAGCGTAGGACAGAACACCGGGGAGCTGTTTTTT | CASSVGQNTGELFF
15 | TRBD2 | TRBJ2-3 | NA | TRBV6-5 | TGTGCCAGCAGTCGTTTAGCGGGGGACACAGATACGCAGTATTTT | CASSRLAGDTDTQYF
13 | NA | TRBJ2-3 | NA | TRBV27 | TGTGCCAGCAGTCAACTAGCCTTAGATACGCAGTATTTT | CASSQLALDTQYF
15 | NA | TRBJ1-3 | NA | TRBV6-6 | TGTGCCAGCAGTTACTCGAGTGGGACTGGAAACACCATATATTTT | CASSYSSGTGNTIYF
13 | NA | TRBJ2-7 | once | TRBV4-1 | TGCGCCAGCAGCCAAGACCTTGCCTACGAGCAGTACTTC | CASSQDLAYEQYF
16 | TRBD1 | TRBJ2-1 | NA | TRBV5-1 | TGCGCCAGCAGCTATGAACAGGGGGTCTCCTACAATGAGCAGTTCTTC | CASSYEQGVSYNEQFF
14 | NA | TRBJ1-1 | medium-sized | TRBV28 | TGTGCCAGCAGTCCCCGGGTCATGAACACTGAAGCTTTCTTT | CASSPRVMNTEAFF
16 | TRBD1 | TRBJ2-4 | NA | TRBV24-1 | TGTGCCACCAGTGACACGGACAGGCTTCGGGAAAACATTCAGTACTTC | CATSDTDRLRENIQYF
11 | NA | TRBJ1-6 | NA | TRBV6-6 | TGTGCCAGCACCAGCAATTCACCCCTCCACTTT | CASTSNSPLHF
13 | NA | TRBJ1-1 | NA | TRBV15 | TGTGCCACCAGCAGGGGTGGGGAAACTGAAGCTTTCTTT | CATSRGGETEAFF
15 | NA | TRBJ2-5 | NA | TRBV5-1 | TGCGCCAGCAGCTCTTCCGAGCTCCTACGGGAGACCCAGTACTTC | CASSSSELLRETQYF
13 | NA | TRBJ2-1 | NA | TRBV28 | TGTGCCAGCATTAGGACTAACTACAATGAGCAGTTCTTC | CASIRTNYNEQFF
16 | TRBD2 | TRBJ2-2 | NA | TRBV5-1 | TGCGCCAGCAGCTCCGGGACTAGCTTTAACACCGGGGAGCTGTTTTTT | CASSSGTSFNTGELFF
14 | NA | TRBJ1-2 | NA | TRBV27 | TGTGCCAGCAGTTTAAACAGGGCTAACTATGGCTACACCTTC | CASSLNRANYGYTF
14 | NA | TRBJ1-4 | few | TRBV19 | TGTGCCAGTAGTATACAGGTTCAGGGCGGAAAACTGTTTTTT | CASSIQVQGGKLFF
16 | NA | TRBJ2-7 | NA | TRBV6-1 | TGTGCCAGCAGTGATCGGCCTCCGAGGGGAGTCTACGAGCAGTACTTC | CASSDRPPRGVYEQYF
14 | TRBD1 | TRBJ2-2 | NA | TRBV2 | TGTGCCAGCAGTGAAGTCAGGGGGCCTGGGGAGCTGTTTTTT | CASSEVRGPGELFF
14 | TRBD1 | TRBJ1-2 | NA | TRBV3-1/TRBV3-2 | TGTGCCAGCAGCTTTACCGGGACAGTGAACGGCTACACCTTC | CASSFTGTVNGYTF
14 | TRBD2 | TRBJ2-1 | NA | TRBV19 | TGTGCCAGTAGGGGGGGGGTCTCCTACAATGAGCAGTTCTTC | CASRGGVSYNEQFF
13 | NA | TRBJ2-5 | NA | TRBV6-5 | TGTGCCAGCAACTCCAGGGTAGAGGAGACCCAGTACTTC | CASNSRVEETQYF
12 | NA | TRBJ2-1 | NA | TRBV3-1/TRBV3-2 | TGTGCCAGCAGCCAGGGCTGGAATGAGCAGTTCTTC | CASSQGWNEQFF
16 | TRBD2 | TRBJ2-1 | NA | TRBV7-9 | TGTGCCAGCAGCTTAGGCTCCCAAGCGGGAGACAATGAGCAGTTCTTC | CASSLGSQAGDNEQFF